Shown below are 13 T cell receptor beta chains from a single sample sequenced in a study of spatial heterogeneity in lung cancer. General study points: Mutation tallies in tumors tracked expanded intratumoral alpha and beta TCR counts.

These TCRs' antigens remain unknown. TCRdb recomputed calls from the 5' RACE reads with MiXCR, one row per CDR3 protein. The data contain about 4,700 distinct CDR3 sequences, approximately 24% of them singletons. Time point described: sample taken at primary tumor resection. The sample in question was lung tumor tissue, obtained at surgery. The receptor set was obtained from a male donor with early-stage non-small cell lung cancer.

This clonotype is deemed medium-sized. V and J are TRBV12-3 or TRBV12-4 and TRBJ1-5; D is unclear. Trimming shortened V by 6 bases and J by 0 bases, and 9 bases separated the two germline ends. The CDR3 has 14 amino acids. In DNA, the CDR3 is TGTGCCAGCAGCGGACTAAATAGCAATCAGCCCCAGCATTTT. Protein product: CASSGLNSNQPQHF.

This clonotype was recorded a few times. The V gene is TRBV20-1, the J gene TRBJ1-5, with D possibly TRBD1 on 5 matching bases. This CDR3 has 15 amino acids. V was shortened by 0 bases and J by 0 bases, with 9 bases between the two germline ends. The germline V gene encodes CDR1 DFQATT and CDR2 SNEGSKA (reference sequence). CDR3 bases: TGCAGTGCTAGAGATGGGACCTATAGCAATCAGCCCCAGCATTTT. As protein: CSARDGTYSNQPQHF.

Relative to its sample, this clonotype is medium-sized (0.01 to 0.1%). The rearrangement links TRBV20-1 to TRBJ2-7; 8 bases line up with TRBD2. The ends lost 0 bases at V and 4 bases at J; junction bases unmatched: 5. Per the germline V gene, CDR1 is DFQATT and CDR2 is SNEGSKA (reference sequence). CDR3 size: 14 residues. CDR3: CSAREPGRGYEQYF. The CDR3 nucleotides read TGCAGTGCTAGAGAACCCGGGAGGGGGTACGAGCAGTACTTC.

This clonotype was picked up many times. The V call is TRBV6-2 or TRBV6-3, the J call TRBJ2-5; 7 bases match TRBD2. The CDR3 spans 16 residues. V lost 4 bases and J lost 1; bases outside the gene matches: 9. In germline, CDR1 is MNHEY, CDR2 SVGEGT. For the CDR3, the DNA is TGTGCCAGCAGTTCCCTCTCGACTAGCCGCCAAGAGACCCAGTACTTC. It encodes CASSSLSTSRQETQYF.

By share of the sample, this clonotype is medium-sized (0.01 to 0.1%). The rearrangement joins TRBV12-3 or TRBV12-4 to TRBJ2-7, with 7 bases matching TRBD2. V lost 5 bases to trimming and J lost 9 bases; unmatched junction nucleotides: 13. CDR3 length: 14 residues. The CDR3 nucleotides read TGTGCCAGCAGTCCCAGACTAGCTGGGGAGGGGCAGTACTTC. Its translation is CASSPRLAGEGQYF.

A word on this clonotype: One junction end does not reproduce the germline sequence, and a read error may be involved. The V call is TRBV4-2, the J call TRBJ2-1, with a tentative D call TRBD2 (7 bases). The CDR3 is 16 amino acids. Germline V CDR1 and CDR2: LGHNA, YNFKEQ. The CDR3 reads CVSSQIGEGVHNEQFF. The CDR3 nucleotides are TGTGTCAGCAGCCAAATTGGGGAGGGGGTCCACAATGAGCAGTTCTTC.

V usage is TRBV6-1 and J usage is TRBJ2-5; D not resolved. Germline values: CDR1 MNHNS, CDR2 SASEGT. The length of the CDR3 is 11 residues. Trimming left V 6 bases short and J 5 bases short, with 7 bases between. The CDR3 region is CASRTWETQYF. The CDR3, as DNA: TGTGCCAGCAGAACGTGGGAGACCCAGTACTTC.

This clonotype was seen a handful of times. The genes are TRBV20-1 and TRBJ2-7; D could derive from TRBD1 or TRBD2 (5 bases each). Germline V CDR1 and CDR2: DFQATT, SNEGSKA (reference sequence). The CDR3 covers 14 residues. Between the trimmed V and J ends, which lost 3 bases and 4 bases, there was a span of 16 bases. The CDR3 is CSARGPHLTYEQYF. CDR3 DNA: TGCAGTGCTAGGGGACCTCACCTCACTTACGAGCAGTACTTC.

By share, this clonotype ranks as medium-sized. The J gene is TRBJ2-5, the V gene TRBV9, with 9 nucleotides matching TRBD2. Trimming cost V 1 base and J 2 bases; bases outside gene matches: 9. The CDR3 sequence is 17 residues long. The germline V gene has CDR1 SGDLS and CDR2 YYNGEE. The CDR3 region is CASSVTPSGELQETQYF. The CDR3 DNA is TGTGCCAGCAGCGTAACTCCTAGCGGGGAATTACAAGAGACCCAGTACTTC.

This clonotype counts as medium-sized (0.01 to 0.1%). The chain recombines TRBV7-7 with TRBJ2-1; 12 positions agree with TRBD2. The V segment lost 5 bases and the J segment 4 bases; nucleotides outside the gene matches: 3. CDR1 and CDR2 (germline): SSHAT, FNYEAQ (reference sequence). The CDR3 is made up of 15 amino acids. The DNA for the CDR3 is TGTGCCAGCAGCGGGGGACTAGCGGGTTACAATGAGCAGTTCTTC. Protein product: CASSGGLAGYNEQFF.

This clonotype came up a few times. J is TRBJ2-5 and V is TRBV9, with TRBD1 matching 10 bases. CDR3 length equals 14 residues. Germline-derived CDR1 and CDR2 are SGDLS and YYNGEE. V gave up 4 bases and J gave up 5 bases; unmatched junction bases: 5. DNA of the CDR3: TGTGCCAGCAGCTCGACAGGGGGCAGCGAGACCCAGTACTTC. It specifies CASSSTGGSETQYF.

This clonotype was counted only a few times. The chain has TRBV11-1 and TRBJ1-1, with a weak D call TRBD1 (6 bases). The CDR3 is 13 amino acids. V lost 2 bases to trimming and J lost 3 bases, with 7 bases between them. The germline V gene encodes CDR1 SGHAT and CDR2 FQDESV (reference sequence). The chain's CDR3 is CASSLSGDTEAFF. The DNA for the CDR3 is TGTGCCAGCAGCTTATCAGGGGACACTGAAGCTTTCTTT.

This clonotype has at least ten counts. This chain uses TRBV12-3 or TRBV12-4 with TRBJ2-3; TRBD2 might be the D (5 bases). V was cut by 6 bases and J by 0 bases, with 13 bases left in between. The length of the CDR3 is 15 residues. CDR3 region: CASSFGRGSTDTQYF. The CDR3 nucleotides read TGTGCCAGCAGCTTTGGGAGAGGGAGCACAGATACGCAGTATTTT.